These T cell receptor beta chains were read from a single sample in a study of T cell repertoires in cytomegalovirus infection. Their target antigens are unknown. TCRdb fed the reads into MiXCR, producing one record per CDR3 protein. The sample records nearly 70,000 distinct CDR3 sequences, roughly 20% being singletons. The sequenced sample was PBMCs, sequenced either directly or after in vitro stimulation (not recorded which). These receptors all come from a human donor in good health (CMV status not recorded). Some clones in this sample may be carry-over from other donors' samples. Both conserved end residues are part of each CDR3. The D gene is left open where the match is weak. The listing skips clone size in some rows; elsewhere it reads once, few, many or a size class.

v_call	clone_size	j_call	d_call	cdr3_nt	cdr3_aa
TRBV27	-	TRBJ2-3	-	TGTGCCAGCAGTACCCTGACTCGGCCCGGTACGCAGTATTTT	CASSTLTRPGTQYF
TRBV2	-	TRBJ2-1	TRBD2	TGTGCCAGCAGACAGCGGGAGGTGTCTGAGCAGTTCTTC	CASRQREVSEQFF
TRBV7-2	many	TRBJ1-2	-	TGTGCCAGCAGCTTAGTTAGGGCCGGTAGCTATGGCTACACCTTC	CASSLVRAGSYGYTF
TRBV27	many	TRBJ2-3	-	TGTGCCAGCAGTTTCCTTCCCCCCGCGCAGTATTTT	CASSFLPPAQYF
TRBV27	-	TRBJ2-2	-	TGTGCCAGCAGTCCGACACAGGGAGCCGGGGAGCTGTTTTTT	CASSPTQGAGELFF
TRBV12-3/TRBV12-4	-	TRBJ1-4	-	TGTGCCAGCAGTTCAAAAACGAATGAGAAACTGTTTTTT	CASSSKTNEKLFF
TRBV2	-	TRBJ2-2	-	TGTGCCAGCAGTGAGTCGTGGACCGGGGAGCTGTTTTTT	CASSESWTGELFF
TRBV7-6	once	TRBJ1-1	-	TGTGCCAGCAGCTCGCTGACGGGGAGCCTTAACACTGAAGCTTTCTTT	CASSSLTGSLNTEAFF
TRBV5-1	-	TRBJ1-2	-	TGCGCCAGCAGCTCGAACTCTCCCCAGGCAGGCGGCTACACCTTC	CASSSNSPQAGGYTF
TRBV7-4	few	TRBJ2-3	TRBD2	TGTGCCAGCAGCTTAATCGGGGGGGGCGGTCGCACAGATACGCAGTATTTT	CASSLIGGGGRTDTQYF
TRBV5-5	few	TRBJ1-6	-	TGTGCCAGCAGCCCACAGGATCTGAGCTCCTATAATTCACCCCTCCACTTT	CASSPQDLSSYNSPLHF
TRBV6-2/TRBV6-3	-	TRBJ1-3	-	TGTGCCAGCAGTTACTCGGCCATCGCTGGAAACACCATATATTTT	CASSYSAIAGNTIYF
TRBV12-3/TRBV12-4	-	TRBJ2-1	TRBD2	TGTGCCAGCCGCCCGGGTCCGGGACTATCGTTCTTC	CASRPGPGLSFF
TRBV10-3	many	TRBJ2-1	TRBD2	TGTGCCATCAGTTTCAGACTAGCGGGAATGGACAATGAGCAGTTCTTC	CAISFRLAGMDNEQFF
TRBV19	-	TRBJ2-3	-	TGTGCCACACATGGGACCAAGGGGGATACGCAGTATTTT	CATHGTKGDTQYF
TRBV7-2	many	TRBJ2-1	TRBD2	TGTGCCAGCAGCCCTGAGCGGGAGTTTGTAGATGAGCAGTTCTTC	CASSPEREFVDEQFF
TRBV10-3	once	TRBJ2-2	TRBD2	TGTGCCATCAGTGATAGCGGGGGTTCCGGGGAGCTGTTTTTT	CAISDSGGSGELFF